The rows below give T cell receptor beta chains drawn from one sample of a study of OX40 agonist ivuxolimab in advanced cancers. The method was immunoSEQ multiplex PCR; TCRdb's version includes in-frame clones alone and lacks a portion of them. The top ten clones hold 35% to 40% of a sample with tens of thousands of clones, 85% of them seen once. The sequenced sample was CD4+ or CD8+ T cells sorted from blood, obtained in a trial of the OX40 agonist ivuxolimab. The receptor set was obtained from an adult with an advanced solid tumor such as melanoma, head and neck, liver or kidney cancer. Both conserved end residues are part of each CDR3. The D gene is left open where the match is weak. Clone size is given for some rows only: seen once, a few or many times, or a class if the clone is expanded.

>TRBV27|TRBJ2-5|.|.
TGTGCCAGCAGTTTAGACGGCAAGGTCCAGTACTTC
CASSLDGKVQYF
>TRBV18|TRBJ2-2|.|once
TGTGCCAGCTCACCATACAGGGACACCGGGGAGCTGTTTTTT
CASSPYRDTGELFF
>TRBV2|TRBJ2-7|TRBD2|.
TGTGCCAGCAGTGGGTGGACTAGCGGGGGTTACGAGCAGTACTTC
CASSGWTSGGYEQYF
>TRBV5-6|TRBJ2-7|.|.
TGTGCCAGCAGCTTTCCCCATGCCCAGGAGGGTCACGAGCAGTACTTC
CASSFPHAQEGHEQYF
>TRBV25-1|TRBJ2-7|.|.
TGTGCCTGCGCAGAACAGTCCTACGAGCAGTACTTC
CACAEQSYEQYF
>TRBV6-1|TRBJ2-1|.|.
TGTGCCAGCAGTGAATTTCTCGTCTTC
CASSEFLVF
>TRBV11-2|TRBJ1-2|TRBD1|once
TGTGCCAGCAGCTTATGGGGGACAGGATCTAACTATGGCTACACCTTC
CASSLWGTGSNYGYTF
>TRBV7-8|TRBJ1-1|TRBD1|.
TGTGCCAGCAGTATGACCCGGACAGGGGGCCTTCAGAACACTGAAGCTTTCTTT
CASSMTRTGGLQNTEAFF
>TRBV12-5|TRBJ1-1|.|.
TGTGCTAGTGGCGGACGGGTTTCGAACACTGAAGCTTTCTTT
CASGGRVSNTEAFF
>TRBV15|TRBJ2-7|TRBD1|.
TGTGCCACCAGCAGAGACCGGACAGGCGCCTCCTACGAGCAGTACTTC
CATSRDRTGASYEQYF
>TRBV27|TRBJ1-1|.|.
TGTGCCAGCAGTTGGGGGGAGAACACTGAAGCTTTCTTT
CASSWGENTEAFF
>TRBV6-5|TRBJ2-7|.|.
TGTGCCAGCAGTGAAGAGGTAGGATTCTACGAGCAGTACTTC
CASSEEVGFYEQYF
>TRBV27|TRBJ2-1|TRBD2|once
TGTGCCAGCAGTTTAGCGGGGGGGCCTTCAGGTGAGCAGTTCTTC
CASSLAGGPSGEQFF
>TRBV5-5|TRBJ2-7|.|.
TGTGCCAGCAGCCCAGAAGGCTTCTCCTACGAGCAGTACTTC
CASSPEGFSYEQYF
>TRBV27|TRBJ2-1|TRBD2|.
TGTGCCAGCAGTCCCAGCGGGGGCCTTTACAATGAGCAGTTCTTC
CASSPSGGLYNEQFF
>TRBV27|TRBJ2-7|.|.
TGTGCCAGCAGTTTAGGAGCTAGGAACTCCTACGAGCAGTACTTC
CASSLGARNSYEQYF
>TRBV6-7|TRBJ2-7|.|.
TGTGCCAGCAGTTACGAAGGGATGGGGTACGAGCAGTACTTC
CASSYEGMGYEQYF
>TRBV6-5|TRBJ1-1|.|.
TGTGCCAGCAGTTACTACCAGGGCAGCACTGAAGCTTTCTTT
CASSYYQGSTEAFF
>TRBV6-5|TRBJ1-2|.|.
TGTGCCAGCAGCTACACGAATGCAGGGTATGGCTACACCTTC
CASSYTNAGYGYTF
>TRBV28|TRBJ2-5|.|.
TGTGCCAGCAGTTTCCCCGGGGGAGAGACCCAGTACTTC
CASSFPGGETQYF
>TRBV5-5|TRBJ1-1|.|.
TGTGCCAGCGCGTTGACAGCGAACACTGAAGCTTTCTTT
CASALTANTEAFF
>TRBV19|TRBJ1-5|.|.
TGTGCCAGTAGTATTCCCGAGACGGGTAATCAGCCCCAGCATTTT
CASSIPETGNQPQHF
>TRBV11-3|TRBJ1-3|.|.
TGTGCCAGCAGCCCAGGACAGAGCTCTGGAAACACCATATATTTT
CASSPGQSSGNTIYF
>TRBV6-6|TRBJ2-7|.|.
TGTGCCAGCAGTATCACTTGGGTTTACTCCTACGAGCAGTACTTC
CASSITWVYSYEQYF
>TRBV27|TRBJ1-6|.|.
TGTGCCAGCAGTCAAGACCGTTCACCCCTCCACTTT
CASSQDRSPLHF
>TRBV5-1|TRBJ2-1|.|.
TGCGCCAGCAGGAAAGACTGGAGCTCCTACAATGAGCAGTTCTTC
CASRKDWSSYNEQFF
>TRBV6-6|TRBJ2-2|.|.
TGTGCCAGCGCGCTAGGGCCCGGGGAGCTGTTTTTT
CASALGPGELFF
>TRBV4-2|TRBJ1-5|.|.
TGTGCCAGCAGCCAAGGGGTTAGGGGACGCAATCAGCCCCAGCATTTT
CASSQGVRGRNQPQHF
>TRBV6-5|TRBJ1-5|.|once
TGTGCCAGCAGTTACTTTTCTTTTGGCATCATGGCCCAGCATTTT
CASSYFSFGIMAQHF
>TRBV19|TRBJ2-2|TRBD2|.
TGTGCCAGTAGTCCCACTAGCGCGGGCACCGGGGAGCTGTTTTTT
CASSPTSAGTGELFF
>TRBV5-6|TRBJ2-2|.|.
TGTGCCAGCACCAGCATGGGGTCTGGCACCGGGGAGCTGTTTTTT
CASTSMGSGTGELFF
>TRBV27|TRBJ2-1|.|.
TGTGCCAGCAGTCCACAGGGTTCCTACAATGAGCAGTTCTTC
CASSPQGSYNEQFF
>TRBV6-4|TRBJ2-3|.|.
TGTGCCAGCAGTGACGCTAGTCAAACAACAGATACGCAGTATTTT
CASSDASQTTDTQYF
>TRBV12-2|TRBJ2-2|.|.
TGTGCAAGTCGCTTAAGGGCTCATACTGACTTCGGGACCGGGGAGCTGTTTTTT
CASRLRAHTDFGTGELFF
>TRBV29-1|TRBJ2-7|TRBD1|.
TGCAGCGTCAGACAGGGAAGCTCCTACGAGCAGTACTTC
CSVRQGSSYEQYF
>TRBV11-2|TRBJ1-4|.|.
TGTGCCAGCAGCCTGCAGGGGAATCGGGATGAAAAACTGTTTTTT
CASSLQGNRDEKLFF
>TRBV13|TRBJ2-1|.|.
TGTGCCAGCAGCTCAAGGAGGCAGAGGTCCTACAATGAGCAGTTCTTC
CASSSRRQRSYNEQFF
>TRBV4-1|TRBJ2-3|.|.
TGCGCCAGCAGCCAAAAAGGTTTCGCAGATACGCAGTATTTT
CASSQKGFADTQYF